Listed below are T cell receptor beta chains from one sample, sequenced in a study of shared clonotypes between healthy human individuals. TCRdb's table, derived via immunoSEQ multiplex PCR, lists solely in-frame clones and lacks some. The repertoire includes around 980,000 clones, 75% to 85% of them detected once, and around 0.61% sits in the top ten. The sample was memory CD4+ T cells from PBMCs. The receptors come from a young man in good health. Some clones in this sample may be carry-over from other donors' samples. Each CDR3 is given with its conserved first and last residue. D genes are given only for firm matches. A row's size may be missing; if present it is once, few, many or a size class.

>TRBJ2-3|TRBV5-1|NA|NA
TGCGCCAGCAGCTGGGGGGCGGCGGATACGCAGTATTTT
CASSWGAADTQYF
>TRBJ1-1|TRBV7-3|NA|NA
TGTGCCAGCAGCTTAGTAGGGGCCGGCACTGAAGCTTTCTTT
CASSLVGAGTEAFF
>TRBJ2-2|TRBV4-2|NA|NA
TGTGCCAGCAGCCAATACGACCTAGCTTCGAACACCGGGGAGCTGTTTTTT
CASSQYDLASNTGELFF
>TRBJ2-3|TRBV5-1|TRBD1|NA
TGCGCCAGCAGCTTGAAGGGACAGAGATACACAGATACGCAGTATTTT
CASSLKGQRYTDTQYF
>TRBJ2-1|TRBV28|TRBD2|few
TGTGCCAGCAGCTCCCGTAGCGGGGAGCAGTTCTTC
CASSSRSGEQFF
>TRBJ1-1|TRBV6-1|NA|NA
TGTGCCAGCAGTGAAGGGCAAATGAACACTGAAGCTTTCTTT
CASSEGQMNTEAFF
>TRBJ1-2|TRBV6-1|TRBD1|NA
TGTGCCAGCAGTGGGCGGCAGGGGGCCGAGGGCTACACCTTC
CASSGRQGAEGYTF
>TRBJ1-2|TRBV5-1|NA|NA
TGCGCCAGCAGCCCCGGGGACACCGGACTGGGATATGGCTACACCTTC
CASSPGDTGLGYGYTF
>TRBJ1-2|TRBV28|NA|NA
TGTGCCAGCAGTCAACCCGCCAAAAGCGGCTACACCTTC
CASSQPAKSGYTF
>TRBJ2-1|TRBV15|NA|NA
TGTGCCACCAGCAGTCCGGGCCGGGGTTTTCTAGAGCAGTTCTTC
CATSSPGRGFLEQFF
>TRBJ2-2|TRBV6-4|NA|NA
TGTGCCAGCAGTGAAACTAACTGGGGGGAGCTGTTTTTT
CASSETNWGELFF
>TRBJ2-2|TRBV18|NA|many
TGTGCCAGCTCACCACCCAATGCAGGGGCTACCACCGGGGAGCTGTTTTTT
CASSPPNAGATTGELFF
>TRBJ2-7|TRBV13|TRBD1|once
TGTGCCAGCAGCCAACAGGGGACATACGAGCAGTACTTC
CASSQQGTYEQYF